There are a few counts of the clone carrying this TCR beta chain. V lost 1 base and J 4 bases, leaving 16 bases between the germline ends. The CDR3 spans 16 residues. The germline V gene has CDR1 MGHRA and CDR2 YSYEKL. The data are from a study of blood T cell repertoires in COVID-19. Turning to the study itself: Sites in the United States, Italy and Spain provided acute and convalescent COVID-19 samples.

Data came from immunoSEQ multiplex PCR; TCRdb stores just in-frame clones and leaves some out. The sample gives about 78,000 clones, 84% of which show up once; roughly 3.5% is in the top ten. Sequenced: peripheral blood. This receptor was obtained from a man between 45 and 60 years old with acute or convalescent COVID-19. The V call is TRBV4-1, the J call TRBJ1-2, with D tentatively TRBD1 (6 bases). CDR3 region: CASSQVPLGGGYGYTF. The CDR3 nucleotides are TGCGCCAGCAGCCAAGTTCCCCTGGGAGGGGGCTATGGCTACACCTTC.